The clone carrying this T cell receptor (beta chain) was detected ten times or more. Antigen: not known. The sample is drawn from a study of glioma-infiltrating T cells. Broader study findings: Gliomas, especially low-grade, showed above-expected tissue-blood divergence; non-neoplastic patients showed below.

The iRepertoire nested amplicon-rescue multiplex PCR amplified TCR alpha and beta CDR3s from RNA. Tissue mRNA or PBMC total RNA, roughly 100-400 ng, went into one-step reverse transcription and amplification. Via MiXCR, TCRdb re-called the multiplex PCR reads, giving one row per CDR3 protein. The sample has around 130,000 distinct CDR3 sequences; about 25% are singletons. This CDR3 contains 14 residues. V was pared by 8 bases and J by 0 bases, with 12 bases between. Germline-derived CDR1 and CDR2 are MNHNS and SASEGT. Sample: glioma tissue, nonneoplastic brain tissue, or PBMCs (not recorded which). The TCR originated in a human donor with low-grade glioma or glioblastoma, undergoing nonglioma brain surgery, or in good health (not recorded which). The chain combines TRBV6-1 with TRBJ2-3, with D perhaps TRBD2 (6 bases). DNA of the CDR3: TGTGCCAGCCGGCCGGGGGTTAGCACAGATACGCAGTATTTT. Its protein is CASRPGVSTDTQYF.